This T cell receptor beta chain stems from a study of T cell responses to AZD1222 COVID-19 vaccine. Clones were sequenced by immunoSEQ multiplex PCR, and TCRdb holds only the in-frame ones, with some missing. The sample carries tens of thousands of clones, roughly nine tenths recorded once. There are 11 residues in the CDR3. Germline CDR1 and CDR2: SGHAT and FQNNGV. Trimming pared 0 bases from V and 10 bases from J, leaving 1 base between. The receptor was derived from an adult who received the AZD1222 COVID-19 vaccine. Sequencing was performed on peripheral blood, taken 28 days after the second AZD1222 dose. The chain links TRBV11-2 to TRBJ1-6; D unclear. The CDR3 loop reads CASSLDSPLHF. The CDR3 DNA follows: TGTGCCAGCAGCTTAGACTCACCCCTCCACTTT.